This T cell receptor (beta chain) was recorded in a study of T cells expressing NK-cell markers. TCRdb re-called the 5' RACE reads and catalogs CDR3 proteins one per entry, DNA excluded. The sample holds 160,000 or so distinct CDR3 sequences. Sequences were obtained from blood T cells: a sorted CD56 or NKG2C T cell subset, CD4+ or CD8+ T cells, or bulk PBMC T cells (not recorded which). The TCR comes from a woman aged 18-69 years in good health.

CDR3: CSVAEGPSTDTQYF. The rearrangement joins TRBV29-1 to TRBJ2-3; TCRdb reports TRBD2, a call that lacks DNA to check it against. The CDR3 length is 14 residues. The germline CDR1 and CDR2 sequences are SQVTM and ANQGSEA.